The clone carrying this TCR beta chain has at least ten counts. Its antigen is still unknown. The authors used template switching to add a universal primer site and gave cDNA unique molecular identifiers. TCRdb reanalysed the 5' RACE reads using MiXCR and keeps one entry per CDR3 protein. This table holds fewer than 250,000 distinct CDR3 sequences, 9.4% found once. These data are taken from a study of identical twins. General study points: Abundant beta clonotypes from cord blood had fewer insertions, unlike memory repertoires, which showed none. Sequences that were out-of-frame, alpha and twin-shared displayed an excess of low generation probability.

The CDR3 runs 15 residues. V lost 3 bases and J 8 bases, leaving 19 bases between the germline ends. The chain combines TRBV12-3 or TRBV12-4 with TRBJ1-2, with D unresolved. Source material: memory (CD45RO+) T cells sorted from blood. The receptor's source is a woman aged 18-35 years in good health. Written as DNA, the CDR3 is TGTGCCAGCAGTTTTCAGGTCGACGTGTTAGGCGGCTACACCTTC. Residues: CASSFQVDVLGGYTF.